This T cell receptor beta chain stems from a study of control samples from healthy donors and cancer patients (dated by TCRdb to the early 2020s). A remark on this clone: Which antigen it targets is not known. Base qualities are not provided; no much larger clone lies one nucleotide away.

For CDR1 and CDR2, the germline V gene lists SGHRS and YFSETQ. Inclusive of the bounding cysteine and phenylalanine, the CDR3 is 18 residues long. The retained sequence is limited to the CDR3, 54 bases, with the frame set at the first base. The germline V and J ends show losses of 4 bases and 4 bases respectively, and no gene match explains 17 bases of the junction. The library relied on the immunoSEQ multiplex PCR assay. This immuneACCESS table, as held by TCRdb, lists in-frame sequences with V and J called but not all clones. Of the missing ones, under half trace to an unresolved V gene in checked studies; the others have no known cause. Recorded for this sample are some 71,000 clones; 90% of them occurred a single time. 0.95% to 1.5% of the sample goes to the ten largest clones.

This clonotype originated in a woman aged 45-60 years with colorectal cancer. This chain joins TRBV5-1 to TRBJ1-1; TRBD1 agrees with 9 junctional bases. Sequencing was performed on PBMCs. The DNA sequence is given as TGCGCCAGCAGCCCGTCACTCGGGACAGGGATCATCGGCACTGAAGCTTTCTTT. Its translation is CASSPSLGTGIIGTEAFF.